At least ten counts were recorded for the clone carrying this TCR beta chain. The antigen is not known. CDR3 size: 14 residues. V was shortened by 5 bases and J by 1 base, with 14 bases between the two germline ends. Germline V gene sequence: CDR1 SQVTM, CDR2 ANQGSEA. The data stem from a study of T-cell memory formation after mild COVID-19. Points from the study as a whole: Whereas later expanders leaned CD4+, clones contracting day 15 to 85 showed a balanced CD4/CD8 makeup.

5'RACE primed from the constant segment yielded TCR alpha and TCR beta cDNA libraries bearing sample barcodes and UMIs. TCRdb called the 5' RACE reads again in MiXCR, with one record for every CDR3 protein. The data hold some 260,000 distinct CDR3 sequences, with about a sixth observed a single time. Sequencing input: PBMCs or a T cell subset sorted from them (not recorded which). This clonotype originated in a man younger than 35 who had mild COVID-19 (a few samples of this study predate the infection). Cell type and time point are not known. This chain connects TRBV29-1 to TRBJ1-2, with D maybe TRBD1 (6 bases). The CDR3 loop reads CSVLDRLVNYGYTF. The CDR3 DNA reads TGCAGCGTTTTAGACAGGCTTGTTAACTATGGCTACACCTTC.